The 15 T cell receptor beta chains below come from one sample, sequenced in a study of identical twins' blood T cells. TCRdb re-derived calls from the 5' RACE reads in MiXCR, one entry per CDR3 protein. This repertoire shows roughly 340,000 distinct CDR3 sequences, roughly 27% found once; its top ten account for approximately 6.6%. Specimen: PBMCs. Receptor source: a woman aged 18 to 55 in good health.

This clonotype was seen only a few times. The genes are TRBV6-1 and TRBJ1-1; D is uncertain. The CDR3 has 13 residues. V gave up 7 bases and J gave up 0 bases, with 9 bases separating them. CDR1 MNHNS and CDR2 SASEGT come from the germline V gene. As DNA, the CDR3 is TGTGCCAGCACCTTACACCTGAACACTGAAGCTTTCTTT. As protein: CASTLHLNTEAFF.

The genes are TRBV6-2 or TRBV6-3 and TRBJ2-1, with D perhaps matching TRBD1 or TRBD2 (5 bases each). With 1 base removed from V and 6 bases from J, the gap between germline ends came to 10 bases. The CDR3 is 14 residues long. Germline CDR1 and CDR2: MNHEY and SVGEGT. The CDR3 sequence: CASSYWGRSNEQFF. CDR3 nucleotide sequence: TGTGCCAGCAGTTACTGGGGACGCTCCAATGAGCAGTTCTTC.

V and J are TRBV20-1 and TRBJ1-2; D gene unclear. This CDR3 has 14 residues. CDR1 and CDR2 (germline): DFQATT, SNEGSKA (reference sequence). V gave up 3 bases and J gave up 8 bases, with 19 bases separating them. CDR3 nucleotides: TGCAGTGCTAGTCTCCGGAACGCTCTTACGGGCTACACCTTC. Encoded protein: CSASLRNALTGYTF.

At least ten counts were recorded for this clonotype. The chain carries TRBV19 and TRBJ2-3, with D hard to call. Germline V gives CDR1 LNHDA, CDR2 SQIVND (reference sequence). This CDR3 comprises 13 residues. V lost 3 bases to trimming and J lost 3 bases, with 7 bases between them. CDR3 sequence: CASSIVGTDTQYF. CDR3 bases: TGTGCCAGTAGTATTGTAGGTACAGATACGCAGTATTTT. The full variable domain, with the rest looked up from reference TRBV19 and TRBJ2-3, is DGGITQSPKYLFRKEGQNVTLSCEQNLNHDAMYWYRQDPGQGLRLIYYSQIVNDFQKGDIAEGYSVSREKKESFPLTVTSAQKNPTAFYLCASSIVGTDTQYFGPGTRLTVL.

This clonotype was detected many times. The CDR3 DNA follows: TGCAGCGTTCAACAGGGCGTAAATCAGCCCCAGCATTTT. It encodes CSVQQGVNQPQHF. The chain recombines TRBV29-1 with TRBJ1-5, with D possibly being TRBD1 (6 bases). Germline V gives CDR1 SQVTM, CDR2 ANQGSEA. The CDR3 is 13 residues long. Trimming left V 5 bases short and J 4 bases short, with 12 bases between.

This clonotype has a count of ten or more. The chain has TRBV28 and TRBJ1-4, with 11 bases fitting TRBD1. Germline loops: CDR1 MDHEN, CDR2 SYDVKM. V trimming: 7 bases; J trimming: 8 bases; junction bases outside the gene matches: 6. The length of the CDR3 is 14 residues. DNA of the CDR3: TGTGCCAGCAACGCCCGGGACAGGGGGGAAAAACTGTTTTTT. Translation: CASNARDRGEKLFF.

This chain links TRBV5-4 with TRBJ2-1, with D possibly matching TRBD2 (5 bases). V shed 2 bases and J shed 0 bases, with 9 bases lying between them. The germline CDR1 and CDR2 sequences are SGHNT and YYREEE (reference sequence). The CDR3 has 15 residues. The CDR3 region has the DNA TGTGCCAGCAGCTTTGGGGAGAGCTCCTACAATGAGCAGTTCTTC. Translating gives CASSFGESSYNEQFF. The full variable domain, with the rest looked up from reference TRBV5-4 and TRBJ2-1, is ETGVTQSPTHLIKTRGQQVTLRCSSQSGHNTVSWYQQALGQGPQFIFQYYREEENGRGNFPPRFSGLQFPNYSSELNVNALELDDSALYLCASSFGESSYNEQFFGPGTRLTVL.

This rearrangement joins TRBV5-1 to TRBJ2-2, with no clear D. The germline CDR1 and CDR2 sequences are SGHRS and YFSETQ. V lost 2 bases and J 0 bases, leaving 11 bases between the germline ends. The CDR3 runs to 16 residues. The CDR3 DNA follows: TGCGCCAGCAGCTTTTTTGCGGCTACGAACACCGGGGAGCTGTTTTTT. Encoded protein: CASSFFAATNTGELFF.

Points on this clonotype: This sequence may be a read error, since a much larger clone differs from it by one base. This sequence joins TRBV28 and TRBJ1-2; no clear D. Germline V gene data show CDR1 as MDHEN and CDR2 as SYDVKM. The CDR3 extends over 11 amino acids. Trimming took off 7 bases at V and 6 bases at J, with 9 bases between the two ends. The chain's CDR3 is CASTGNHGYTF. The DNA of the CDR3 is TGTGCCAGCACCGGGAACCATGGCTACACCTTC.

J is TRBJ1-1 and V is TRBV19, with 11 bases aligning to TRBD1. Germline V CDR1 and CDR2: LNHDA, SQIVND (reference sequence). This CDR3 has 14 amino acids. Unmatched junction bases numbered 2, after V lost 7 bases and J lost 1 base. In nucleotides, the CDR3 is TGTGCCAGTAAGGGACAGGGGGGGAACACTGAAGCTTTCTTT. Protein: CASKGQGGNTEAFF.

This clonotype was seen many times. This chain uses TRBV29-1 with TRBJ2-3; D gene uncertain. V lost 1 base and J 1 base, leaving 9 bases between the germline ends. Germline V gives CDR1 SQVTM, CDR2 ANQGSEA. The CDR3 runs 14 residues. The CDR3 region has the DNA TGCAGCGTTGAAGGCGGAGCCGGCACAGATACGCAGTATTTT. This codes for CSVEGGAGTDTQYF.

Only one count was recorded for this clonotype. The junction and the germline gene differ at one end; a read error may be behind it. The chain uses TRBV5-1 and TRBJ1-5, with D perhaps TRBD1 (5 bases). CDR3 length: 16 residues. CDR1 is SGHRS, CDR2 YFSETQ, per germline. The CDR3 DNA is TGCGCCAGCAGCTTGGGAACGGGGGATAGCAGTCAGCCCCAGCATTTT. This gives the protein CASSLGTGDSSQPQHF. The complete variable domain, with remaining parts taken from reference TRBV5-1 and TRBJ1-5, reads KAGVTQTPRYLIKTRGQQVTLSCSPISGHRSVSWYQQTPGQGLQFLFEYFSETQRNKGNFPGRFSGRQFSNSRSEMNVSTLELGDSALYLCASSLGTGDSSQPQHFGDGTRLSIL.

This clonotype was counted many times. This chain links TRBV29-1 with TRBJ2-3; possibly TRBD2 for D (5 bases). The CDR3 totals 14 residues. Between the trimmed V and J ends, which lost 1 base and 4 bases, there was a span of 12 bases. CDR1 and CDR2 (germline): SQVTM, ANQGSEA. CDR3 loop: CSVEGGREADTQYF. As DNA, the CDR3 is TGCAGCGTTGAAGGAGGGCGAGAGGCAGATACGCAGTATTTT.

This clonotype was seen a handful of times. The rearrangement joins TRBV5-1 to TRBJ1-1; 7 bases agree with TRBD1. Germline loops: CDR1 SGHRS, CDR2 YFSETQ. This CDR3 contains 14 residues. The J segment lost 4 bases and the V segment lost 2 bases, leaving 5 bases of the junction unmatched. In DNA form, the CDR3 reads TGCGCCAGCAGCTTTAGGGGGCAAGGCACTGAAGCTTTCTTT. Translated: CASSFRGQGTEAFF. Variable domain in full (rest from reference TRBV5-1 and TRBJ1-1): KAGVTQTPRYLIKTRGQQVTLSCSPISGHRSVSWYQQTPGQGLQFLFEYFSETQRNKGNFPGRFSGRQFSNSRSEMNVSTLELGDSALYLCASSFRGQGTEAFFGQGTRLTVV.

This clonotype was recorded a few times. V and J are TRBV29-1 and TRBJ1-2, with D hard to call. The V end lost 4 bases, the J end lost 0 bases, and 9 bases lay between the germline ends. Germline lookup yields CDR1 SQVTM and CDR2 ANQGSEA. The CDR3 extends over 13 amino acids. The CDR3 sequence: CSVGFTTNYGYTF. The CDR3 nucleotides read TGCAGCGTTGGTTTTACCACTAACTATGGCTACACCTTC.